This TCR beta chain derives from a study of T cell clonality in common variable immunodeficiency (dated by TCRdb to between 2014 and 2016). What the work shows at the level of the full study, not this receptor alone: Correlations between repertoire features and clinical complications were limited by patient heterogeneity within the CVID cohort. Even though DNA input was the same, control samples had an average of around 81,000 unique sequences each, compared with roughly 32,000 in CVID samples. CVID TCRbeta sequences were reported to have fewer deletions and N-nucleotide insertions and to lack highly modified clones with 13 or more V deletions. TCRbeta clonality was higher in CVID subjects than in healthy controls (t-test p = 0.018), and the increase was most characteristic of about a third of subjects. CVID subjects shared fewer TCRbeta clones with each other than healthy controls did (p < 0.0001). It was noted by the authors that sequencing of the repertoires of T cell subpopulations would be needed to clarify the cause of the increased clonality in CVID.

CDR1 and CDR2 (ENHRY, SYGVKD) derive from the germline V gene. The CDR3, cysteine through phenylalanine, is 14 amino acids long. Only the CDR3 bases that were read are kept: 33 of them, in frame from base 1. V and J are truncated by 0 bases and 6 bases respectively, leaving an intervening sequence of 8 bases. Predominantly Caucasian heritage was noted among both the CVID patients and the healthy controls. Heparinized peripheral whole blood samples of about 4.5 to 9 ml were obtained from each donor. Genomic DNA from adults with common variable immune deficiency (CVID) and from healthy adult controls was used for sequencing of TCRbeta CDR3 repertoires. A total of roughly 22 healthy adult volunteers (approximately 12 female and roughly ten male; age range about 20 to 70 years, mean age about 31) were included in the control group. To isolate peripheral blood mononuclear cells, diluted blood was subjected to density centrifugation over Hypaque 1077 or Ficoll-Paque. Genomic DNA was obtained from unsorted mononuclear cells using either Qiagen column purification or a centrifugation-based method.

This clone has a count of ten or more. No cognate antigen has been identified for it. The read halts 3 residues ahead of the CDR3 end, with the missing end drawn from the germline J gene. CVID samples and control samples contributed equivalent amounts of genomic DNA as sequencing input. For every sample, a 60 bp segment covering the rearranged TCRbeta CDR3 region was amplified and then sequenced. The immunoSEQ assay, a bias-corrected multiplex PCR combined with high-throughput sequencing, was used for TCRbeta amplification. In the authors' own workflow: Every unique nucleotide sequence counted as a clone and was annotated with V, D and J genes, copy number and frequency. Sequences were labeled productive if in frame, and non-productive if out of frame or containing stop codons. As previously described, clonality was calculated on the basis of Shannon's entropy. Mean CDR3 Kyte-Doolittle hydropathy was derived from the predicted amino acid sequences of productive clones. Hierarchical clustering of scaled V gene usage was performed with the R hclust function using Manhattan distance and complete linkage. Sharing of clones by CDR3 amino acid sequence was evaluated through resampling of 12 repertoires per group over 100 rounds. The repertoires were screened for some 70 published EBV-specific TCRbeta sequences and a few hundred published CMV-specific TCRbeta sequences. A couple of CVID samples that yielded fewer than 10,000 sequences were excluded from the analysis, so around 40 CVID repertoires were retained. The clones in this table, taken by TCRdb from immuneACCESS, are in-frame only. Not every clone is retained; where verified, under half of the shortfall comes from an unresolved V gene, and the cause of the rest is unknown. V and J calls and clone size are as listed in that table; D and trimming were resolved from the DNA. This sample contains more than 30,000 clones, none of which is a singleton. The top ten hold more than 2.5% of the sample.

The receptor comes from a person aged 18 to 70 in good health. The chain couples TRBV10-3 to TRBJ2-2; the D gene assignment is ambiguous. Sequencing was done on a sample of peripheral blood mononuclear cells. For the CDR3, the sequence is CAISESIRAGELFF. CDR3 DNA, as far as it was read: TGTGCCATCAGTGAGTCGATTAGAGCCGGGGAG.